This T cell receptor (beta chain) was sequenced for a study of blood T cell repertoires in COVID-19. Whole-study context: The analysed material was cDNA or gDNA that came from T cells, B-cell-depleted T cells, or PBMCs.

The CDR3 covers 14 residues. The V end was cut by 2 bases, the J end by 8 bases, with 13 bases between. Germline loops: CDR1 SGHTA, CDR2 FQGTGA. In terms of age and location, participants ranged from roughly 18 to 90 years and lived in about 25 US areas. Cohort 3 donors counted as recovered after two negative PCRs, clearance, or resolved symptoms. This table comes from immunoSEQ multiplex PCR, and its TCRdb copy is limited to in-frame clones, with some not included. The sample carries under 450,000 clones, around 83% recorded once. The table lists this clone with a count of one. Sequencing was performed on PBMCs or T cells enriched from blood (not recorded which). The chain has TRBV7-3 and TRBJ2-1, with D possibly being TRBD1 (6 bases). This TCR was sampled from a woman in her forties or fifties who had recovered from COVID-19. The CDR3 DNA is TGTGCCAGCAGCTTAGGTCAGGGGTCGGATGAGCAGTTCTTC. Protein product: CASSLGQGSDEQFF.